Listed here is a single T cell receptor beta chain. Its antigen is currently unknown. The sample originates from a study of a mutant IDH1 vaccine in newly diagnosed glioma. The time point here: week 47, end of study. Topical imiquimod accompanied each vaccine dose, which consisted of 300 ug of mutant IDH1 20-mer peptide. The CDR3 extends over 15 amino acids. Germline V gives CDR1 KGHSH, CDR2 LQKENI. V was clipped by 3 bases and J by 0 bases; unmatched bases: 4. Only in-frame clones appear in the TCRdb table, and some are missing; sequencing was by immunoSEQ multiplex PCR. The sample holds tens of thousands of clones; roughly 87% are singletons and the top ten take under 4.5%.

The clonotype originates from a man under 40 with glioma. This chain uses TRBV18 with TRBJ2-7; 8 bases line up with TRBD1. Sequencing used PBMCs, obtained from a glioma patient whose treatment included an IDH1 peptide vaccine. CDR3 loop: CASSPGTGVSYEQYF. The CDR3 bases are TGTGCCAGCTCACCCGGGACAGGAGTCTCCTACGAGCAGTACTTC.